The TCR beta chain under discussion was sequenced for a study of CD8+CD57+ T cells in acquired aplastic anemia. Study background: Sorted CD4+ plus CD8+ cells gave DNA averaging roughly 2.9 ug. Study observations and caveats: It was found that about 31 CD8+ CDR3 sequences were shared between patients and controls.

The study profiled TCR beta VDJ and CDR3 using genomic DNA as template. From the reads, TCRdb called clonotypes with MiXCR, one entry per CDR3 protein. The sample comprises 450,000 to 550,000 distinct CDR3 sequences, roughly 34% of which are singletons, and around 0.82% rests with the top ten. V lost 3 bases, J lost 4 bases, and 19 bases lay in between. There are 16 residues in the CDR3. The germline CDR1 and CDR2 sequences are DFQATT and SNEGSKA (reference sequence). Only patients with CD8+CD57+ cell expansion on flow cytometry were chosen for sequencing. This clonotype came up a few times. Its specificity is unknown.

Specimen: sorted CD4+, CD8+, or CD8+CD57+ T cells (not recorded which) from PBMCs. The rearrangement uses TRBV20-1 and TRBJ2-1; D might be TRBD1 (6 bases). The origin of this receptor is a human donor with aplastic anemia. CDR3 coding DNA: TGCAGTGCTAGGGGCGCGACAGGAACGTCTTACAATGAGCAGTTCTTC. Protein product: CSARGATGTSYNEQFF.